Each of the 3 T cell receptor beta chains below was sequenced from the same sample in a study of T-cell memory formation after mild COVID-19 listed by TCRdb under 2021. Libraries were constructed by 5' RACE. TCRdb lists the instrument as Illumina NovaSeq 6000. TCRdb reprocessing: public reads trimmed at Q25 with fastp, clones called with MiXCR, in-frame beta chains kept. For every CDR3 protein sequence, its rows merge into one entry that carries the most common genes and DNA. This sample has roughly 350,000 distinct CDR3 sequences in its table, and approximately 21% of those were observed once. The ten largest clones take up around 13% of the sample. The material sequenced was PBMCs or a T cell subset sorted from them (not recorded which). Receptors were obtained from an adult woman who had mild COVID-19 (a few samples of this study predate the infection). The sample titles of this study are shuffled in the database, so cell type and time point are left out; the donor was told from shared clones.

This clonotype was seen a single time. The chain carries TRBV24-1 and TRBJ2-2; 9 nucleotides line up with TRBD2. Losses at the gene ends were 0 bases for V and 4 bases for J; bases not matched to a gene: 5. The CDR3 runs 17 residues. Germline-derived CDR1 and CDR2 are KGHDR and SFDVKD. This CDR3 is CATSDLWPSGATGELFF. The DNA of the CDR3 is TGTGCCACCAGTGATTTGTGGCCTAGCGGGGCCACCGGGGAGCTGTTTTTT.

This chain connects TRBV12-3 or TRBV12-4 to TRBJ2-7, with a weak D call TRBD1 (6 bases). Trimming pared 3 bases from V and 0 bases from J, leaving 12 bases between. The CDR3 contains 15 residues. As DNA, the CDR3 is TGTGCCAGCAGTTTGCAGGGGTTGAGCTCCTACGAGCAGTACTTC. Its translation is CASSLQGLSSYEQYF.

The chain joins TRBV9 to TRBJ1-2, with 8 bases that match TRBD1. The V and J ends lost 4 bases and 1 base, in that order; junction bases with no gene match: 3. The CDR3 has 14 amino acids. The V gene's germline CDR1 is SGDLS and CDR2 YYNGEE. The CDR3 reads CASSSDRVNYGYTF. In DNA form, the CDR3 reads TGTGCCAGCAGCTCGGACAGGGTTAACTATGGCTACACCTTC.